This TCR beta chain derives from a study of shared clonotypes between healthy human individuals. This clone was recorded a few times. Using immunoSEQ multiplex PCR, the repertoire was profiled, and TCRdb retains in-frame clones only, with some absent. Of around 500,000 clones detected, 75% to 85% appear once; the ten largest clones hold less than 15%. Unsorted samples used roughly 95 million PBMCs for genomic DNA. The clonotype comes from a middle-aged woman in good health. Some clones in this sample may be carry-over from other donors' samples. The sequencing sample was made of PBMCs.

The CDR3 region has the DNA TGTGCCAGTAGTACAACAGATAGCAATCAGCCCCAGCATTTT. Encoded protein: CASSTTDSNQPQHF. The chain links TRBV19 to TRBJ1-5; D remains unclear. The CDR3 is 14 amino acids. V lost 4 bases and J 0 bases, leaving 7 bases between the germline ends. Germline lookup yields CDR1 LNHDA and CDR2 SQIVND (reference sequence).